A selection of T cell receptor beta chains follows, all from one sample in a study of T cell responses to AZD1222 COVID-19 vaccine. Here immunoSEQ multiplex PCR was the method, and the copy in TCRdb shows in-frame clones only, minus some. The sample carries about 90,000 clones, roughly 90% recorded once. Sequences were derived from peripheral blood, sampled on day 0 of AZD1222 vaccination. The receptors derive from an adult in good health. Both conserved end residues are part of each CDR3. The order of the fields is V gene, D gene, CDR3 length, clone size, J gene, CDR3 DNA, CDR3 protein. A D gene is named only where the DNA matches it firmly. Size tells how often a clone was seen (once, few, many) or the class of an expanded clone, and some rows leave it out.

>TRBV18|TRBD2|15|few|TRBJ2-1
TGTGCCAGCTCACCACAGCTAGCGGGACGGGATGAGCAGTTCTTC
CASSPQLAGRDEQFF
>TRBV5-6|-|15|-|TRBJ2-2
TGTGCCAGCAGCTTGGCCGGTCGGAGCACCGGGGAGCTGTTTTTT
CASSLAGRSTGELFF
>TRBV7-9|TRBD1|14|-|TRBJ2-7
TGTGCCAGCAGCCCCCCGGGACAGAGCTACGAGCAGTACTTC
CASSPPGQSYEQYF
>TRBV28|-|12|-|TRBJ1-1
TGTGCCAGCAGTTTAAAGGGTTCTGTAGCTTTCTTT
CASSLKGSVAFF
>TRBV10-3|TRBD1|16|-|TRBJ2-7
TGTGCCATCAGTGGGTGGCGGCAGGGGGCCCGTGGGGAGCAGTACTTC
CAISGWRQGARGEQYF
>TRBV7-9|TRBD1|17|-|TRBJ2-3
TGTGCCAGCAGCTTCCAAAACCCGGGACAGCTCACAGATACGCAGTATTTT
CASSFQNPGQLTDTQYF
>TRBV6-1|-|14|-|TRBJ1-5
TGTGCCAGCAGTGAAGTCCTGATGGGTCAGCCCCAGCATTTT
CASSEVLMGQPQHF
>TRBV5-4|TRBD2|16|-|TRBJ2-1
TGTGCCAGCAGTCCTCGGGTAGCGGGAGGGCCAGATGAGCAGTTCTTC
CASSPRVAGGPDEQFF
>TRBV19|-|14|-|TRBJ1-1
TGTGCCAGTAGTCCTGGACCTTTGAACACTGAAGCTTTCTTT
CASSPGPLNTEAFF
>TRBV9|TRBD2|16|once|TRBJ2-2
TGTGCCAGCAGCCCCAACCTAGCGGGAGGCCCCGGGGAGCTGTTTTTT
CASSPNLAGGPGELFF
>TRBV3-1/TRBV3-2|TRBD2|15|-|TRBJ2-7
TGTGCCAGCAGAATGAGTAGCGGGTTCCACTACGAGCAGTACTTC
CASRMSSGFHYEQYF
>TRBV7-3|-|13|few|TRBJ2-7
TGTGCCAGCAGCTTAATAGGGGGGAGCGAGCAGTACTTC
CASSLIGGSEQYF
>TRBV5-1|TRBD2|15|-|TRBJ2-7
TGCGCCAGCAGCGGAGCGGGAGGGCCCTCCTACGAGCAGTACTTC
CASSGAGGPSYEQYF
>TRBV5-4|TRBD1|15|-|TRBJ1-2
TGTGCCAGCAGCTTATCCGGGACAGCTAACTATGGCTACACCTTC
CASSLSGTANYGYTF
>TRBV7-2|TRBD1|15|-|TRBJ1-1
TGTGCCAGCAGCTTCGGGACAGCCATGAACACTGAAGCTTTCTTT
CASSFGTAMNTEAFF
>TRBV28|TRBD1|14|-|TRBJ1-3
TGTGCCAGCAGCGGACAGGGCGCTGGAAACACCATATATTTT
CASSGQGAGNTIYF
>TRBV6-5|-|13|-|TRBJ2-1
TGTGCCAGCAGGAAGGGGACCGTCAATGAGCAGTTCTTC
CASRKGTVNEQFF
>TRBV5-4|-|12|-|TRBJ2-7
TGTGCCAGCAGCATCGACAGCTACGAGCAGTACTTC
CASSIDSYEQYF
>TRBV9|-|14|-|TRBJ1-6
TGTGCCAGCAGCGGGCGCCAGGGGAATTCACCCCTCCACTTT
CASSGRQGNSPLHF
>TRBV13|-|15|-|TRBJ2-2
TGTGCCAGCAGCTTAGCGGCAGGGGTTACCGGGGAGCTGTTTTTT
CASSLAAGVTGELFF
>TRBV4-1|TRBD1|15|-|TRBJ1-1
TGCGCCAGCAGCCCGGCCGACAGGGAAGGCACTGAAGCTTTCTTT
CASSPADREGTEAFF
>TRBV28|-|13|-|TRBJ1-5
TGTGCCAGCCTCAGGGATAGCAATCAGCCCCAGCATTTT
CASLRDSNQPQHF
>TRBV7-9|TRBD2|15|-|TRBJ2-7
TGTGCCAGCAGCCCCCGAGCTAGCGGGATATCCGAGCAGTACTTC
CASSPRASGISEQYF
>TRBV11-3|-|12|once|TRBJ1-1
TGTGCCAGCAGCAATCAGAACACTGAAGCTTTCTTT
CASSNQNTEAFF
>TRBV5-1|-|13|-|TRBJ2-1
TGCGCCAGCAGTCGTACACCAGGCGATGAGCAGTTCTTC
CASSRTPGDEQFF
>TRBV10-3|TRBD1|14|-|TRBJ2-7
TGTGCCATCACCGGGACAGGGGGCTATTACGAGCAGTACTTC
CAITGTGGYYEQYF
>TRBV7-7|TRBD1|15|-|TRBJ2-5
TGTGCTAGCAGCTCTCCGGGACAGGGAAAAGAGACCCAGTACTTC
CASSSPGQGKETQYF
>TRBV21-1|-|15|-|TRBJ2-2
TGTGCCAGGCAAACGGGAGTACGGAACACCGGGGAGCTGTTTTTT
CARQTGVRNTGELFF
>TRBV5-4|TRBD2|14|-|TRBJ2-7
TGTGCCAGCAGCGCCGGGACTAGCTCCTACGAGCAGTACTTC
CASSAGTSSYEQYF
>TRBV5-1|-|14|-|TRBJ2-5
TGCGCCAGCAGCTTGGGACAGAGCCAAGAGACCCAGTACTTC
CASSLGQSQETQYF
>TRBV11-2|-|15|once|TRBJ1-6
TGTGCCAGCAGCTTAGATCGGGGGGGGGATTCACCCCTCCACTTT
CASSLDRGGDSPLHF
>TRBV5-1|-|13|-|TRBJ2-1
TGCGCCAGCAGCTTGGAGGCCGACAATGAGCAGTTCTTC
CASSLEADNEQFF
>TRBV7-3|-|13|-|TRBJ2-3
TGTGCCAGCAGCGGTGCGGACACAGATACGCAGTATTTT
CASSGADTDTQYF
>TRBV11-2|TRBD1|15|-|TRBJ2-7
TGTGCCAGCAGCTCTGCTGGGGACAGGGGGTACGAGCAGTACTTC
CASSSAGDRGYEQYF
>TRBV12-3/TRBV12-4|-|13|-|TRBJ1-1
TGTGCCAGCCTCAAGCGGGGGAACACTGAAGCTTTCTTT
CASLKRGNTEAFF
>TRBV7-2|-|15|-|TRBJ1-3
TGTGCCAGCAGCTTCGACAGGAATCAGGGAAACACCATATATTTT
CASSFDRNQGNTIYF
>TRBV5-1|-|16|-|TRBJ1-4
TGCGCCAGCAGCTTGGAATTAGGCGGCGGTAATGAAAAACTGTTTTTT
CASSLELGGGNEKLFF
>TRBV29-1|TRBD1|12|-|TRBJ1-1
TGCAGCGGGGGACAGGAGAACACTGAAGCTTTCTTT
CSGGQENTEAFF
>TRBV2|TRBD2|16|-|TRBJ2-1
TGTGCCAGCAGCGCGATTAGCGGGAGAGCCTACAATGAGCAGTTCTTC
CASSAISGRAYNEQFF
>TRBV6-5|-|14|many|TRBJ2-7
TGTGCCAGCAACCCCGGGACACGATCTTGGGAGCAGTACTTC
CASNPGTRSWEQYF
>TRBV2|-|12|-|TRBJ1-1
TGTGCAAGCTATGGCGGCAACACTGAAGCTTTCTTT
CASYGGNTEAFF
>TRBV7-9|TRBD1|14|-|TRBJ1-4
TGTGCCAGCAGCTCACAGGGGACGGGGGAAAAACTGTTTTTT
CASSSQGTGEKLFF
>TRBV7-3|-|14|-|TRBJ2-1
TGTGCCAGCAGCTTAAAAGGACTGGACAATGAGCAGTTCTTC
CASSLKGLDNEQFF
>TRBV3-1/TRBV3-2|TRBD2|15|-|TRBJ2-7
TGTGCCAGCAGCCAACGGAGCGGGACCGCCTACGAGCAGTACTTC
CASSQRSGTAYEQYF
>TRBV24-1|-|12|-|TRBJ2-7
TGTGCGACCGGGGGGCGCGGATACGAGCAGTACTTC
CATGGRGYEQYF
>TRBV11-2|TRBD2|19|once|TRBJ2-7
TGTGCCAGCAGCTTAACACCGATTTCTCGACTAGCGGGAGGTTACGAGCAGTACTTC
CASSLTPISRLAGGYEQYF